Below are 6 T cell receptor beta chains sequenced from a single sample in a study of shared clonotypes between healthy human individuals. This table comes from immunoSEQ multiplex PCR, and its TCRdb copy is limited to in-frame clones, with some not included. This sample has some 2,500,000 clones; under 95% occur once, and the top ten carry around 0.37%. Sequenced: naive CD4+ T cells from PBMCs. Subset defined: CD45RA+ positively selected. The source is a man younger than 30 in good health. Some clones in this sample may be carry-over from other donors' samples.

J is TRBJ2-1 and V is TRBV2; 10 positions agree with TRBD2. The CDR3 runs 17 residues. Germline V gene data show CDR1 as SNHLY and CDR2 as FYNNEI. J lost 6 bases, V lost 7 bases, and 15 bases had no gene match. CDR3 protein: CASIPDLAGEEGNEQFF. CDR3 DNA: TGTGCCAGCATTCCGGACCTAGCGGGAGAGGAGGGCAATGAGCAGTTCTTC.

This chain joins TRBV7-3 and TRBJ2-3; D ambiguous. Germline assignment: CDR1 SGHTA and CDR2 FQGTGA. The CDR3 spans 13 residues. Trimming removed 4 bases from V and 4 bases from J, with 9 bases in between. The DNA of the CDR3 is TGTGCCAGCAGCTCTTCCCCGCCAGATACGCAGTATTTT. Its translation: CASSSSPPDTQYF.

The chain has TRBV5-1 and TRBJ2-5; 7 bases match TRBD1. Germline values: CDR1 SGHRS, CDR2 YFSETQ. J lost 4 bases, V lost 1 base, and 7 bases had no gene match. The CDR3 has 15 amino acids. DNA for the CDR3: TGCGCCAGCAGCTTGACGAGACAGGGTTCAGAGACCCAGTACTTC. The encoded protein is CASSLTRQGSETQYF.

J is TRBJ2-3 and V is TRBV28, with 8 bases matching TRBD2. The junction had 6 bases not matched to a gene; V was cut back by 4 bases and J by 0 bases. Germline V gene data show CDR1 as MDHEN and CDR2 as SYDVKM. The CDR3 is made up of 16 amino acids. The CDR3 DNA sequence: TGTGCCAGCAGTTACGACCTAGCGGGTAGCACAGATACGCAGTATTTT. Encoded protein: CASSYDLAGSTDTQYF.

This chain links TRBV23-1 with TRBJ2-1, with 10 positions matching TRBD2. TRBV23-1 qualifies as an ORF whose function is uncertain. The length of the CDR3 is 13 residues. The junction had 1 base not matched to a gene; V was cut back by 6 bases and J by 5 bases. The CDR3 bases are TGCGCCAGCAGACTAGCGGGGCACAATGAGCAGTTCTTC. It specifies CASRLAGHNEQFF.

The chain joins TRBV19 to TRBJ1-2; no firm D call. Germline V gene sequence: CDR1 LNHDA, CDR2 SQIVND (reference sequence). Trimming removed 8 bases at V and 8 bases at J, with 18 bases between. The length of the CDR3 is 13 residues. The CDR3 reads CASALGVGYGYTF. The CDR3 DNA reads TGTGCCAGTGCCCTTGGGGTGGGGTACGGCTACACCTTC.